These T cell receptor beta chains were read from a single sample in a study of blood T cell repertoires in COVID-19. Generated by immunoSEQ multiplex PCR, the TCRdb table keeps only in-frame clones and is missing some. The top ten clones hold under 5% of a sample with 100,000 to 150,000 clones, more than 70% of them seen once. Sequencing was carried out using peripheral blood. Receptor source: a man in his fifties or sixties with acute or convalescent COVID-19. Both conserved end residues are part of each CDR3. The D gene is left open where the match is weak. Only part of the rows carry a size: once, few, many, or a class if the clone is expanded.

cdr3_nt: TGTGCCAGCGCAGGGGCAACTAATGAAAAACTGTTTTTT
cdr3_aa: CASAGATNEKLFF
v_call: TRBV6-6
j_call: TRBJ1-4
d_call: NA
clone_size: NA

cdr3_nt: TGTGCCAGCAGCCCGACAGGGGGCCGGACCGGGGAGCTGTTTTTT
cdr3_aa: CASSPTGGRTGELFF
v_call: TRBV7-9
j_call: TRBJ2-2
d_call: TRBD1
clone_size: NA

cdr3_nt: TGTGCCATCAGTGAGGGACAGGGGGGAATCGGGGAGCTGTTTTTT
cdr3_aa: CAISEGQGGIGELFF
v_call: TRBV10-3
j_call: TRBJ2-2
d_call: TRBD1
clone_size: NA

cdr3_nt: TGTGCCAGCAGCGCCGACAGGAGCTCCTATAATTCACCCCTCCACTTT
cdr3_aa: CASSADRSSYNSPLHF
v_call: TRBV5-4
j_call: TRBJ1-6
d_call: NA
clone_size: NA

cdr3_nt: TGTGCCAGCAGCTTGGCTACCGGGACAGATAATGAAAAACTGTTTTTT
cdr3_aa: CASSLATGTDNEKLFF
v_call: TRBV5-4
j_call: TRBJ1-4
d_call: TRBD1
clone_size: NA

cdr3_nt: TGTGCCAGCAGTTTCAGACAGGGGCCCTACAATGAGCAGTTCTTC
cdr3_aa: CASSFRQGPYNEQFF
v_call: TRBV28
j_call: TRBJ2-1
d_call: TRBD1
clone_size: NA

cdr3_nt: TGTGCCAGCACTTACACCGGGGAGCTGTTTTTT
cdr3_aa: CASTYTGELFF
v_call: TRBV2
j_call: TRBJ2-2
d_call: NA
clone_size: NA

cdr3_nt: TGTGCCATCAGTGGGCGGACAGACTTGAACACTGAAGCTTTCTTT
cdr3_aa: CAISGRTDLNTEAFF
v_call: TRBV10-3
j_call: TRBJ1-1
d_call: NA
clone_size: NA

cdr3_nt: TGTGCCAGCAAACCCCACACTAGCGGGAGGGGAGAGCAGTTCTTC
cdr3_aa: CASKPHTSGRGEQFF
v_call: TRBV28
j_call: TRBJ2-1
d_call: TRBD2
clone_size: once

cdr3_nt: TGTGCCAGCACGGCGGGACAGGGGGCCAACGTCCTGACTTTC
cdr3_aa: CASTAGQGANVLTF
v_call: TRBV7-2
j_call: TRBJ2-6
d_call: NA
clone_size: once

cdr3_nt: TGTGCCAGCAGTTACGATACCGGTTACTCCTACGAGCAGTACTTC
cdr3_aa: CASSYDTGYSYEQYF
v_call: TRBV6-2/TRBV6-3
j_call: TRBJ2-7
d_call: NA
clone_size: NA

cdr3_nt: TGTGCCAGCAGCTTAAGGCCAGGCACGAACACCGGGGAGCTGTTTTTT
cdr3_aa: CASSLRPGTNTGELFF
v_call: TRBV7-3
j_call: TRBJ2-2
d_call: NA
clone_size: NA

cdr3_nt: TGTGCCAGCAGCTCTCAGGGCGGCGGCGGGGAGCTGTTTTTT
cdr3_aa: CASSSQGGGGELFF
v_call: TRBV28
j_call: TRBJ2-2
d_call: NA
clone_size: NA

cdr3_nt: TGTGCCAGCAGTCTGAGGAGGGGGAACACTGAAGCTTTCTTT
cdr3_aa: CASSLRRGNTEAFF
v_call: TRBV6-2/TRBV6-3
j_call: TRBJ1-1
d_call: NA
clone_size: NA

cdr3_nt: TGTGCCAGCAGGACAGGGTACGGTGGCTACACCTTC
cdr3_aa: CASRTGYGGYTF
v_call: TRBV13
j_call: TRBJ1-2
d_call: TRBD1
clone_size: NA

cdr3_nt: TGTGCCAGCAGCCAGGGACTAGCGGCCAACACCGGGGAGCTGTTTTTT
cdr3_aa: CASSQGLAANTGELFF
v_call: TRBV14
j_call: TRBJ2-2
d_call: TRBD2
clone_size: NA

cdr3_nt: TGCGCCAGCGAAGAGGCCGGGGAGCTGTTTTTT
cdr3_aa: CASEEAGELFF
v_call: TRBV5-1
j_call: TRBJ2-2
d_call: NA
clone_size: NA

cdr3_nt: TGTGCCAGCAGCTTAACCCCAAGCGGCACAGATACGCAGTATTTT
cdr3_aa: CASSLTPSGTDTQYF
v_call: TRBV7-3
j_call: TRBJ2-3
d_call: NA
clone_size: NA

cdr3_nt: TGTGCCAGCAGCTTGGCCGGGATGGGCTACACCTTC
cdr3_aa: CASSLAGMGYTF
v_call: TRBV11-2
j_call: TRBJ1-2
d_call: NA
clone_size: NA

cdr3_nt: TGTGCCAGCAGCCAGGGGGCGGCTGGAAACACCATATATTTT
cdr3_aa: CASSQGAAGNTIYF
v_call: TRBV3-1/TRBV3-2
j_call: TRBJ1-3
d_call: NA
clone_size: NA

cdr3_nt: TGTGCCAGCAGCTCATACAGGGGGGCCCCCTTTGAAGCTTTCTTT
cdr3_aa: CASSSYRGAPFEAFF
v_call: TRBV7-3
j_call: TRBJ1-1
d_call: TRBD1
clone_size: NA

cdr3_nt: TGTGCCAGCATCCCCCGGGACAGGGGGCTAGATACGCAGTATTTT
cdr3_aa: CASIPRDRGLDTQYF
v_call: TRBV7-9
j_call: TRBJ2-3
d_call: TRBD1
clone_size: few

cdr3_nt: TGCGCCAGCACTTCGGGACTAGCCGTCTACAATGAGCAGTTCTTC
cdr3_aa: CASTSGLAVYNEQFF
v_call: TRBV10-2
j_call: TRBJ2-1
d_call: TRBD2
clone_size: NA

cdr3_nt: TGCGCCAGCAGCTTGGATAGCGGGAGGAACAATGAGCAGTTCTTC
cdr3_aa: CASSLDSGRNNEQFF
v_call: TRBV5-1
j_call: TRBJ2-1
d_call: TRBD2
clone_size: NA

cdr3_nt: TGTGCCAGCAGTGAATGGTCAGGCAGCTCAGATACGCAGTATTTT
cdr3_aa: CASSEWSGSSDTQYF
v_call: TRBV6-1
j_call: TRBJ2-3
d_call: NA
clone_size: NA

cdr3_nt: TGTGCCAGCAGCGTAGCAGGGACAGGGGATTTCTACGAGCAGTACTTC
cdr3_aa: CASSVAGTGDFYEQYF
v_call: TRBV9
j_call: TRBJ2-7
d_call: TRBD1
clone_size: NA

cdr3_nt: TGTGCCAGCAGGACGCAGGGATGGGAAACTGAAGCTTTCTTT
cdr3_aa: CASRTQGWETEAFF
v_call: TRBV28
j_call: TRBJ1-1
d_call: NA
clone_size: NA

cdr3_nt: TGTGCCAGCAGTTTATCGCCCTCGACTAGCACAGATACGCAGTATTTT
cdr3_aa: CASSLSPSTSTDTQYF
v_call: TRBV27
j_call: TRBJ2-3
d_call: NA
clone_size: NA

cdr3_nt: TGCGCCAGCAGCGCTTCCGGGACAGGTCCCTCTGGAAACACCATATATTTT
cdr3_aa: CASSASGTGPSGNTIYF
v_call: TRBV5-1
j_call: TRBJ1-3
d_call: TRBD1
clone_size: NA

cdr3_nt: TGTGCCAGCAGCCAGACTTATTACAATGAGCAGTTCTTC
cdr3_aa: CASSQTYYNEQFF
v_call: TRBV7-2
j_call: TRBJ2-1
d_call: NA
clone_size: NA

cdr3_nt: TGTGCCAGCAGTTACAGGGGCCAGGGGCTCTATCAGCCCCAGCATTTT
cdr3_aa: CASSYRGQGLYQPQHF
v_call: TRBV6-2/TRBV6-3
j_call: TRBJ1-5
d_call: NA
clone_size: NA

cdr3_nt: TGCGCCAGCAGCTTGAGCCGGGCACAGGGATTAGGCTACAATGAGCAGTTCTTC
cdr3_aa: CASSLSRAQGLGYNEQFF
v_call: TRBV5-1
j_call: TRBJ2-1
d_call: NA
clone_size: NA

cdr3_nt: TGTGCCAGCAGTTTTCGTCCCCTCGGACAACTTTCCTCCTACGAGCAGTACTTC
cdr3_aa: CASSFRPLGQLSSYEQYF
v_call: TRBV27
j_call: TRBJ2-7
d_call: NA
clone_size: NA

cdr3_nt: TGTGCCACCAGTGATCTAGCGGGAGAGGGGCCTTTTTACCACAATGAGCAGTTCTTC
cdr3_aa: CATSDLAGEGPFYHNEQFF
v_call: TRBV24-1
j_call: TRBJ2-1
d_call: TRBD2
clone_size: NA

cdr3_nt: TGCGCCAGCAGCTTGGGCGCAGGGGACTACGAGCAGTACTTC
cdr3_aa: CASSLGAGDYEQYF
v_call: TRBV5-1
j_call: TRBJ2-7
d_call: NA
clone_size: NA

cdr3_nt: TGTGCCAGCAATCCTCACGTAGCGCCAGCTAGCACAGATACGCAGTATTTT
cdr3_aa: CASNPHVAPASTDTQYF
v_call: TRBV9
j_call: TRBJ2-3
d_call: NA
clone_size: NA

cdr3_nt: TGCGCCAGCAGCCAAGATTGGCCTGCGGGCTATGGCTACACCTTC
cdr3_aa: CASSQDWPAGYGYTF
v_call: TRBV4-3
j_call: TRBJ1-2
d_call: NA
clone_size: NA

cdr3_nt: TGCGCCAGCAGCCAAGATGTGGCTAGCGGATACACAGATACGCAGTATTTT
cdr3_aa: CASSQDVASGYTDTQYF
v_call: TRBV4-3
j_call: TRBJ2-3
d_call: TRBD2
clone_size: NA

cdr3_nt: TGTGCCTGGAGTAAGGGCAGGGGGTTCACCGGGGAGCTGTTTTTT
cdr3_aa: CAWSKGRGFTGELFF
v_call: TRBV30
j_call: TRBJ2-2
d_call: TRBD1
clone_size: once

cdr3_nt: TGTGCCAGCAGCCCCCTCCACAGGGGAAGTACCGGGGAGCTGTTTTTT
cdr3_aa: CASSPLHRGSTGELFF
v_call: TRBV7-9
j_call: TRBJ2-2
d_call: TRBD1
clone_size: NA

cdr3_nt: TGTGCCAGCACAGTGGGGAGCTCTGGGGCCAACGTCCTGACTTTC
cdr3_aa: CASTVGSSGANVLTF
v_call: TRBV2
j_call: TRBJ2-6
d_call: NA
clone_size: NA

cdr3_nt: TGTGCCAGCAGCCCCGGGGGAAGCGGGAGGGGCAATGAGCAGTTCTTC
cdr3_aa: CASSPGGSGRGNEQFF
v_call: TRBV7-6
j_call: TRBJ2-1
d_call: TRBD2
clone_size: NA

cdr3_nt: TGTGCCTGGAGTGCGGTCGACAGGGGAGAGACCCAGTACTTC
cdr3_aa: CAWSAVDRGETQYF
v_call: TRBV30
j_call: TRBJ2-5
d_call: TRBD1
clone_size: NA

cdr3_nt: TGTGCCAGCAGTTTGGAGGCCAGCTCCTACAATGAGCAGTTCTTC
cdr3_aa: CASSLEASSYNEQFF
v_call: TRBV28
j_call: TRBJ2-1
d_call: NA
clone_size: NA

cdr3_nt: TGTGCCAGTGCCGATACAGGGTCTGGAAACACCATATATTTT
cdr3_aa: CASADTGSGNTIYF
v_call: TRBV19
j_call: TRBJ1-3
d_call: NA
clone_size: NA

cdr3_nt: TGTGCCAGCAGTGAGTGGCTAGCGGGAGAAGAGACCCAGTACTTC
cdr3_aa: CASSEWLAGEETQYF
v_call: TRBV2
j_call: TRBJ2-5
d_call: TRBD2
clone_size: NA

cdr3_nt: TGTGCCAGCAGTTTCGCGGGAACGCAGTATTTT
cdr3_aa: CASSFAGTQYF
v_call: TRBV12-3/TRBV12-4
j_call: TRBJ2-3
d_call: NA
clone_size: few

cdr3_nt: TGTGCCAGCAGCCCTAGCGGAGGGCAAGAGACCCAGTACTTC
cdr3_aa: CASSPSGGQETQYF
v_call: TRBV9
j_call: TRBJ2-5
d_call: TRBD2
clone_size: NA

cdr3_nt: TGTGCCAGTAGGACAGGACAGCAAGAGACCCAGTACTTC
cdr3_aa: CASRTGQQETQYF
v_call: TRBV19
j_call: TRBJ2-5
d_call: NA
clone_size: once

cdr3_nt: TGTGCCTGGAGTCAGGTGGGCGGGAGGGCCATGAATGAGCAGTTCTTC
cdr3_aa: CAWSQVGGRAMNEQFF
v_call: TRBV30
j_call: TRBJ2-1
d_call: TRBD2
clone_size: NA

cdr3_nt: TGTGCCAGCAGCCCGTCACCAGCGGAATCTGGAAACACCATATATTTT
cdr3_aa: CASSPSPAESGNTIYF
v_call: TRBV11-2
j_call: TRBJ1-3
d_call: NA
clone_size: few

cdr3_nt: TGTGCCAGCCACTCCAGGGATAGCAATCAGCCCCAGCATTTT
cdr3_aa: CASHSRDSNQPQHF
v_call: TRBV19
j_call: TRBJ1-5
d_call: NA
clone_size: NA